Listed below are T cell receptor beta chains from one sample, sequenced in a study of CD8 T cells in ankylosing spondylitis. From the 5' RACE reads, TCRdb called clonotypes with MiXCR, one entry per CDR3 protein. The table shows 250,000 to 300,000 distinct CDR3 sequences, with around 19% occurring only once. The sample was blood, either unsorted or a sorted T cell fraction (not recorded which). These receptors were obtained from a male donor with ankylosing spondylitis or in good health (not recorded which). CDR3s include the opening cysteine and the closing phenylalanine or tryptophan. Fields, in order: J gene, D gene, V gene, clone size, CDR3 DNA, CDR3 protein. A D gene is named only where the DNA matches it firmly. Size is stated for part of the rows, as once, few or many counts, or as a class when the clone is expanded.

TRBJ2-1 | TRBD1 | TRBV20-1 | many | TGCAGTGCTACCCGGACAGGATACAATGAGCAGTTCTTC | CSATRTGYNEQFF
TRBJ2-5 | TRBD1 | TRBV3-1 | - | TGTGCCAGCAGCCAATCCGGGACAGGAGAGACCCAGTACTTC | CASSQSGTGETQYF
TRBJ2-3 | - | TRBV12-3/TRBV12-4 | few | TGTGCCAGCAGACGCGGGGAGCTCACAGATACGCAGTATTTT | CASRRGELTDTQYF
TRBJ1-4 | - | TRBV5-1 | few | TGCGCCAGCAGCTACGGACTGATTAATGAAAAACTGTTTTTT | CASSYGLINEKLFF
TRBJ1-1 | - | TRBV3-1 | - | TGTGCCAGCAGCCACCCCCTTGGGGCAGCGAACACTGAAGCTTTCTTT | CASSHPLGAANTEAFF
TRBJ1-1 | - | TRBV9 | few | TGTGCCAGCAGCGTAGACGGGAACATGAACACTGAAGCTTTCTTT | CASSVDGNMNTEAFF
TRBJ2-1 | - | TRBV6-5 | few | TGTGCCAGCATTAGCCACAGGGCCAGTCCTTTTTTCGACAATGAGCAGTTCTTC | CASISHRASPFFDNEQFF
TRBJ1-1 | TRBD1 | TRBV5-1 | few | TGCGCCAGCAGCTTGTACGGCAGGGGGGCGAATGAAGCTTTCTTT | CASSLYGRGANEAFF
TRBJ1-5 | - | TRBV20-1 | few | TGCAGTGCTAGAGATGGAGGGTTGCAGCCCCAGCATTTT | CSARDGGLQPQHF
TRBJ1-1 | - | TRBV12-3/TRBV12-4 | many | TGTGCCAGCAGTACGGGACACCCAATTGCGGTCGACACTGAAGCTTTCTTT | CASSTGHPIAVDTEAFF
TRBJ2-1 | - | TRBV7-8 | - | TGTGCCAGCAGCGAGTTTATAGGGGCGGATGAGCAGTTCTTC | CASSEFIGADEQFF
TRBJ2-1 | TRBD2 | TRBV20-1 | many | TGCAGTGCGGAGCTTACGGGGGGGAGAGATGAGCAGTTCTTC | CSAELTGGRDEQFF
TRBJ2-2 | TRBD2 | TRBV6-1 | few | TGTGCCAGCAGACGACTAGCGATCCCCGGGGAGCTGTTTTTT | CASRRLAIPGELFF
TRBJ1-5 | - | TRBV6-2/TRBV6-3 | few | TGTGCCAGCACCGACGGAGGCAATCAGCCCCAGCATTTT | CASTDGGNQPQHF
TRBJ2-5 | - | TRBV29-1 | many | TGCAGCGTCTTTTGGCGGGGAAAGACCCAGTACTTC | CSVFWRGKTQYF
TRBJ1-6 | - | TRBV20-1 | - | TGCATGGGAGGGAGCTCCTATAATTCACCCCTCCACTTT | CMGGSSYNSPLHF
TRBJ1-5 | - | TRBV29-1 | - | TGCAGCGTTGGGGATAGGCCCCAGCATTTT | CSVGDRPQHF
TRBJ1-1 | - | TRBV12-3/TRBV12-4 | many | TGTGCCAGCAGCCTCACCTCGAACACTGAAGCTTTCTTT | CASSLTSNTEAFF
TRBJ1-3 | TRBD1 | TRBV29-1 | many | TGCAGCGTCGCCGGGACAGGAGGAAACACCATATATTTT | CSVAGTGGNTIYF
TRBJ2-1 | - | TRBV6-1 | - | TGTGCCAGCAGTGAAGGACAAGACTACAATGAGCAGTTCTTC | CASSEGQDYNEQFF
TRBJ2-5 | - | TRBV5-1 | few | TGCGCCAGCAGCTGGATAGCGGAAGAGACCCAGTACTTC | CASSWIAEETQYF
TRBJ2-3 | - | TRBV5-5 | - | TGTGCCAGCAGCTTGGCAGGTTGGGGCACAGATACGCAGTATTTT | CASSLAGWGTDTQYF
TRBJ1-3 | - | TRBV3-1 | many | TGTGCCAGCAGTCGACTGGGGAGCGGAAACACCATATATTTT | CASSRLGSGNTIYF
TRBJ2-5 | - | TRBV5-6 | - | TGTGCCAGCAGCTTGGTAGGGCGTGGGGAGATCCAGTACTTC | CASSLVGRGEIQYF
TRBJ1-4 | - | TRBV12-3/TRBV12-4 | many | TGTGCCAGCAGTTCGCCGGGGAATGAAAAACTGTTTTTT | CASSSPGNEKLFF
TRBJ2-3 | - | TRBV5-1 | few | TGCGCCAGCGCCAGCACAGATACGCAGTATTTT | CASASTDTQYF
TRBJ2-2 | - | TRBV29-1 | few | TGCAGCGTTGAAGCACCGGGACAGAACACCGGGGAGCTGTTTTTT | CSVEAPGQNTGELFF
TRBJ2-1 | - | TRBV23-1 | - | TGCGCCAGCAGTCAATCGGAGGGGAATGAGCAGTTCTTC | CASSQSEGNEQFF
TRBJ2-1 | - | TRBV12-3/TRBV12-4 | - | TGTGCCAGCAGTTCTGGGACATCCAGAGGCAATGAGCAGTTCTTC | CASSSGTSRGNEQFF
TRBJ1-1 | - | TRBV6-2/TRBV6-3 | - | TGTGCCAGCAGTTTGTCTCCTCTCCCGCTGGGGATGAACACTGAAGCTTTCTTT | CASSLSPLPLGMNTEAFF
TRBJ2-3 | - | TRBV5-1 | many | TGCGCCAGCAGCTTGGCCCTGGGAGGGGGAGCGACAGATACGCAGTATTTT | CASSLALGGGATDTQYF
TRBJ1-1 | TRBD1 | TRBV7-2 | - | TGTGCCAGCAGCCGGACAGGGCAAACTGAAGCTTTCTTT | CASSRTGQTEAFF
TRBJ2-2 | - | TRBV9 | - | TGTGCCAGCAGCCCGCAGGGTTCGAACACCGGGGAGCTGTTTTTT | CASSPQGSNTGELFF
TRBJ1-4 | TRBD1 | TRBV5-5 | few | TGTGCCAGCAGCTTAAGGACAGGGTACGATGAAAAACTGTTTTTT | CASSLRTGYDEKLFF
TRBJ2-1 | - | TRBV7-2 | - | TGTGCCAGCAGCTTTAGGTGGGGAGATGAGCAGTTCTTC | CASSFRWGDEQFF
TRBJ1-5 | - | TRBV21-1 | - | TGTGCCAGCAGCCGACGGGGAGCCAGTCCGGACTATCAGCCCCAGCATTTT | CASSRRGASPDYQPQHF
TRBJ1-2 | - | TRBV30 | - | TGTGCCTGGAGTTTTGGGCAGGGTAACTATGGCTACACCTTC | CAWSFGQGNYGYTF
TRBJ2-4 | - | TRBV20-1 | many | TGCAGTGCCCCCGACTACGTCAAAAACATTCAGTACTTC | CSAPDYVKNIQYF
TRBJ2-5 | TRBD2 | TRBV5-1 | few | TGCGCCAGCAGCTTGGCCCTTCTAGCGGACCAAGAGACCCAGTACTTC | CASSLALLADQETQYF
TRBJ1-6 | - | TRBV5-1 | - | TGCGCCAGCAGCTTCGTAGCAGGCTATAATTCACCCCTCCACTTT | CASSFVAGYNSPLHF
TRBJ2-3 | TRBD1 | TRBV6-1 | - | TGTGCCAGCAGTAGGGGACAGGGAGTCGGCACAGATACGCAGTATTTT | CASSRGQGVGTDTQYF
TRBJ1-2 | - | TRBV28 | few | TGTGCCAGCAGTTTTGGGGGCGCCGGGGGCTATGGCTACACCTTC | CASSFGGAGGYGYTF
TRBJ1-5 | - | TRBV14 | few | TGTGCCAGCAGCCAAGGCAATACCCAGCCCCAGCATTTT | CASSQGNTQPQHF
TRBJ2-5 | TRBD2 | TRBV24-1 | few | TGTGCCACCAGTGATTCACTAGCGGGGGGGCCTTTGGCCACCCAGTACTTC | CATSDSLAGGPLATQYF
TRBJ2-1 | - | TRBV7-6 | - | TGTGCCAGCAGCTTAGCGCGGGGGACAGCCGAGCAGTTCTTC | CASSLARGTAEQFF
TRBJ2-5 | - | TRBV5-5 | few | TGTGCCAGCAGCCCAAGCCAGCTCGGGGAGACCCAGTACTTC | CASSPSQLGETQYF
TRBJ2-1 | TRBD2 | TRBV27 | few | TGTGCCGTACAACTAGCGGCACACTACAATGAGCAGTTCTTC | CAVQLAAHYNEQFF
TRBJ2-1 | TRBD2 | TRBV6-2/TRBV6-3 | once | TGTGCCAGCAGCCACAGCGGGGGTGAGCAGTTCTTC | CASSHSGGEQFF
TRBJ2-6 | - | TRBV5-1 | few | TGCGCCAGCAGCTTGGGACACCCAAGTGGGGCCAACGTCCTGACTTTC | CASSLGHPSGANVLTF
TRBJ1-4 | - | TRBV9 | - | TGTGCCAGCAGCCCCCTGGGAGGGATAAGTGAAAAACTGTTTTTT | CASSPLGGISEKLFF
TRBJ1-2 | TRBD1 | TRBV20-1 | - | TGCAGTGCTCCTCAGGGGGCTACCTATGGCTACACCTTC | CSAPQGATYGYTF